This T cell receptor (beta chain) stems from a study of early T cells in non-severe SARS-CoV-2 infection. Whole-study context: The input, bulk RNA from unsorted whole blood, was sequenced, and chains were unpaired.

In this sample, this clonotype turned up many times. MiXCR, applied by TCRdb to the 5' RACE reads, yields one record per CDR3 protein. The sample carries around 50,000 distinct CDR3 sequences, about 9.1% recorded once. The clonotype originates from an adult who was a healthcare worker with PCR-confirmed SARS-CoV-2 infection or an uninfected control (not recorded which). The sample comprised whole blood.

CDR3 coding DNA: TGTGCCATCAGCCGAGACTCCTCGGCTGAAGCTTTCTTT. Protein sequence: CAISRDSSAEAFF. This rearrangement joins TRBV10-3 to TRBJ1-1; no firm D call. CDR3 length equals 13 residues. The V gene's germline CDR1 is ENHRY and CDR2 SYGVKD. V lost 6 bases, J lost 6 bases, and 14 bases lay in between.